The 14 T cell receptor beta chains listed next were all sequenced from one sample in a study of blood T cell repertoires in COVID-19. Only in-frame clones appear in the TCRdb table, and some are missing; sequencing was by immunoSEQ multiplex PCR. The sample has 350,000 to 400,000 clones, about 88% seen once. Sequencing was performed on PBMCs or T cells enriched from blood (not recorded which). These TCRs come from a woman aged 18-29 years who had recovered from COVID-19.

The gene calls are TRBV6-2 or TRBV6-3 and TRBJ1-2; 7 nucleotides align to TRBD1. This CDR3 region has 16 residues. Trimming cost V 4 bases and J 2 bases; bases outside gene matches: 10. Per the germline V gene, CDR1 is MNHEY and CDR2 is SVGEGT. The CDR3 region has the DNA TGTGCCAGCAGTTCCGATCTTGGGACAGCCAACTATGGCTACACCTTC. It codes for CASSSDLGTANYGYTF.

This clone was counted once. This chain connects TRBV19 to TRBJ2-7, with 7 bases fitting TRBD2. CDR1 LNHDA and CDR2 SQIVND come from the germline V gene (reference sequence). V shed 1 base, J shed 2 bases, and the junction held 5 bases outside the gene matches. The CDR3 loop spans 15 amino acids. In DNA, the CDR3 is TGTGCCAGTAGTATAGGTGGGACTAACGCCTACGAGCAGTACTTC. This translates into CASSIGGTNAYEQYF.

The gene calls are TRBV2 and TRBJ2-7; D is perhaps TRBD2 (6 bases). Trimming took off 5 bases at V and 0 bases at J, with 11 bases between the two ends. Germline CDR1 SNHLY, CDR2 FYNNEI. CDR3 length equals 14 residues. CDR3 amino acids: CASSWDLGSYEQYF. The CDR3 nucleotides are TGTGCCAGCAGTTGGGACTTAGGCTCCTACGAGCAGTACTTC.

The genes are TRBV7-9 and TRBJ1-4; D is undetermined. This CDR3 has 15 residues. V was clipped by 5 bases and J by 4 bases, with 14 bases between them. The germline CDR1 and CDR2 sequences are SEHNR and FQNEAQ (reference sequence). The CDR3 reads CASSSAWQINEKLFF. The CDR3 DNA reads TGTGCCAGCAGCAGCGCGTGGCAGATTAATGAAAAACTGTTTTTT.

V usage is TRBV2 and J usage is TRBJ1-4; D unclear. The V end was cut by 3 bases, the J end by 11 bases, with 7 bases between. CDR3 length: 11 amino acids. Germline CDR1 is SNHLY and CDR2 is FYNNEI. The CDR3 reads CASSEFGKLFF. The DNA of the CDR3 is TGTGCCAGCAGTGAGTTCGGGAAACTGTTTTTT.

This clone has only one observation. The chain joins TRBV5-8 to TRBJ1-1; 8 bases line up with TRBD1. The CDR3 is 20 residues long. V trimming: 1 base; J trimming: 6 bases; junction bases outside the gene matches: 23. Per the germline V gene, CDR1 is SGHTS and CDR2 is YDEGEE. CDR3 DNA: TGTGCCAGCAGCTTGTTTGTCGTTATATATACGGCCGACAGGGGTGCTGAAGCTTTCTTT. This translates into CASSLFVVIYTADRGAEAFF.

V usage is TRBV7-6 and J usage is TRBJ1-6; a weak D match, TRBD1 (5 bases). The V gene's germline CDR1 is SGHVS and CDR2 FNYEAQ. CDR3 length: 14 residues. V shed 4 bases and J shed 6 bases, with 10 bases lying between them. The CDR3 sequence: CASSSTVGNSPLHF. The CDR3 DNA is TGTGCCAGCAGCTCGACAGTTGGTAATTCACCCCTCCACTTT.

V and J are TRBV27 and TRBJ2-3; 7 positions match TRBD1. Germline CDR1 MNHEY, CDR2 SMNVEV (reference sequence). With V trimmed by 5 bases and J by 3 bases, 8 bases remained unmatched. CDR3 size: 15 residues. The CDR3 DNA is TGTGCCAGCAGTACCCGACAGGGTGTGACAGATACGCAGTATTTT. Its protein is CASSTRQGVTDTQYF.

CDR3 sequence: CATYRENGNTIYF. CDR3 sequence (DNA): TGTGCCACCTACAGGGAGAATGGAAACACCATATATTTT. V and J are TRBV10-3 and TRBJ1-3; perhaps TRBD1 as D (6 bases). V lost 10 bases and J lost 3, with 13 bases in between. CDR1 ENHRY and CDR2 SYGVKD come from the germline V gene. This CDR3 spans 13 amino acids.

J is TRBJ1-2 and V is TRBV14; D unclear. V was trimmed by 5 bases and J by 2 bases, leaving 9 bases between them. This CDR3 contains 13 residues. Germline V gene sequence: CDR1 SGHDN, CDR2 FVKESK. As DNA, the CDR3 is TGTGCCAGCAGCACCGGGATAAACTATGGCTACACCTTC. The encoded protein is CASSTGINYGYTF.

The chain uses TRBV3-1 (or the pseudogene TRBV3-2) and TRBJ2-1, with D hard to call. This CDR3 is built from 16 residues. Germline loops: CDR1 LGHDT, CDR2 YNNKEL (reference sequence). Trimming took off 5 bases at V and 0 bases at J, with 14 bases between the two ends. CDR3 in amino acids: CASSSLYLSSYNEQFF. CDR3 nucleotides: TGTGCCAGCAGCTCCCTCTACCTTAGCTCCTACAATGAGCAGTTCTTC.

This chain connects TRBV7-9 to TRBJ1-3; possible D gene TRBD1, 5 bases. The CDR3 has 15 residues. V lost 1 base and J lost 4, with 11 bases in between. The germline CDR1 and CDR2 sequences are SEHNR and FQNEAQ (reference sequence). The CDR3 DNA reads as TGTGCCAGCAGCTTAGTTCAGGGAAGAGGAAACACCATATATTTT. It yields the protein CASSLVQGRGNTIYF.

A word on this clone: This CDR3 is also generated by other DNA sequences in the sample. The gene calls are TRBV12-3 or TRBV12-4 and TRBJ1-1; D may be TRBD1 (5 bases). The length of the CDR3 is 13 residues. Trimming stripped 6 bases from V and 1 base from J, with 9 bases between. The DNA of the CDR3 is TGTGCCAGCAGCTTTACAGGGAACACTGAAGCTTTCTTT. Amino acids: CASSFTGNTEAFF.

The genes are TRBV6-5 and TRBJ2-1, with 9 bases identical to TRBD1. This CDR3 region has 16 residues. J lost 8 bases, V lost 0 bases, and 8 bases had no gene match. CDR1 and CDR2 (germline): MNHEY, SVGAGI. CDR3 coding DNA: TGTGCCAGCAGTTACTCGATTGGGGACAGGGCGGATGAGCAGTTCTTC. Protein: CASSYSIGDRADEQFF.